This T cell receptor (beta chain) stems from a study of blood T cell repertoires in COVID-19. Overall study: PBMCs, B-cell-depleted T cells, or T cells provided the cDNA or gDNA that made up the material.

The study assigned cohorts using participant-reported clinical history. It was within 2 weeks before study entry that exposed participants met a COVID-19 case. Germline loops: CDR1 LGHDT, CDR2 YNNKEL (reference sequence). This CDR3 comprises 13 residues. The V gene lost 6 bases and the J gene lost 6 bases, with 13 bases spanning the gap. Authors' data handling: Estimated nucleated cell counts came from reference gene primer amplification. Measured with immunoSEQ multiplex PCR; TCRdb has only the in-frame clones, and not every one. The D gene and trimming were derived from the DNA, and the V and J assignments and clone size from that table. The top ten hold 2.5% to 3% of the sample, which has approximately 250,000 clones, more than 85% seen once.

What was sequenced was PBMCs or T cells enriched from blood (not recorded which). The source is a man aged 35 to 55 who had been exposed to COVID-19. This chain links TRBV3-1 (or the pseudogene TRBV3-2) with TRBJ2-3; possibly TRBD1 for D (6 bases). The chain's CDR3 is CASRGAPDDTQYF. The CDR3 DNA reads as TGTGCCAGCAGGGGGGCCCCGGACGATACGCAGTATTTT.